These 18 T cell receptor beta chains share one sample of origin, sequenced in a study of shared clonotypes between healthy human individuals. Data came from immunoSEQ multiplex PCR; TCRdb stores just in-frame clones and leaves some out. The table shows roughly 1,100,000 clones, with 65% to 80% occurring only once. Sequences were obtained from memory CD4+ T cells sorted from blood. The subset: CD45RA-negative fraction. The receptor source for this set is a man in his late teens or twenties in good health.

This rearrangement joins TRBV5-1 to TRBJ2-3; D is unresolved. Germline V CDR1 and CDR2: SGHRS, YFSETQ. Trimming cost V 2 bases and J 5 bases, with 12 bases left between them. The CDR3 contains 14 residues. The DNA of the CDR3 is TGCGCCAGCAGCTTCCAGGAGAGTGGAGATACGCAGTATTTT. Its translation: CASSFQESGDTQYF.

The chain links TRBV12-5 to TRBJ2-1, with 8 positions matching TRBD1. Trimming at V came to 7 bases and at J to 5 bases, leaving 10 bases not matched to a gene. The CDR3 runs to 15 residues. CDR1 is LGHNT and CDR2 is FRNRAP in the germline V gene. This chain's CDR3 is CASAPTGTGNNEQFF. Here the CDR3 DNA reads TGTGCTAGTGCTCCTACCGGGACAGGTAACAATGAGCAGTTCTTC.

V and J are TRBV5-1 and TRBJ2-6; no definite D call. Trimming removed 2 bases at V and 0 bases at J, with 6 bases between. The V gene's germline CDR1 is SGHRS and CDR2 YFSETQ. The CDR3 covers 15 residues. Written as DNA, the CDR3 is TGCGCCAGCAGCTTACCGAGCTCTGGGGCCAACGTCCTGACTTTC. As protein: CASSLPSSGANVLTF.

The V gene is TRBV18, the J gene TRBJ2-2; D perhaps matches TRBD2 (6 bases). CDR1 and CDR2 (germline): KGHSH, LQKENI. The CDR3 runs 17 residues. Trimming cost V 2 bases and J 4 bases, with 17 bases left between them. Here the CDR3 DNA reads TGTGCCAGCTCACCAGCTTCCGGGGGAGCGACCACCGGGGAGCTGTTTTTT. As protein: CASSPASGGATTGELFF.

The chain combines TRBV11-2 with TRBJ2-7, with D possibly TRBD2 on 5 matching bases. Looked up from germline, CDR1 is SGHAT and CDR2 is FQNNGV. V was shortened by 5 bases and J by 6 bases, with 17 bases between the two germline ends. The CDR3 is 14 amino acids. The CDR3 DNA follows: TGTGCCAGCAGCCCCTGGGAGACTCCGATCGAGCAGTACTTC. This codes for CASSPWETPIEQYF.

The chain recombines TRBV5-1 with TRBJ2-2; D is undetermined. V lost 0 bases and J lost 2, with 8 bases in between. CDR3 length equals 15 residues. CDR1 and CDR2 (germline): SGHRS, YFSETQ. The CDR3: CASSLGTHNTGELFF. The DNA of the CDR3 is TGCGCCAGCAGCTTGGGGACCCATAACACCGGGGAGCTGTTTTTT.

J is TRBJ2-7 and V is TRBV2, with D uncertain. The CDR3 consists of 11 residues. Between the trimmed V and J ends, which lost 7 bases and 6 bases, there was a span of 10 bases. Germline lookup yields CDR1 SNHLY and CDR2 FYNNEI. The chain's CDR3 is CASNDGREQYF. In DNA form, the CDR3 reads TGTGCCAGCAATGACGGGCGCGAGCAGTACTTC.

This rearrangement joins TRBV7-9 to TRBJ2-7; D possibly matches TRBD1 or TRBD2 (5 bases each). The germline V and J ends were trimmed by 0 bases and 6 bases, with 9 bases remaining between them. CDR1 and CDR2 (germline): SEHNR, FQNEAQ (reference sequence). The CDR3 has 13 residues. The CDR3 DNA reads TGTGCCAGCAGCTTAGCGGGGACCAGCGAGCAGTACTTC. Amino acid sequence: CASSLAGTSEQYF.

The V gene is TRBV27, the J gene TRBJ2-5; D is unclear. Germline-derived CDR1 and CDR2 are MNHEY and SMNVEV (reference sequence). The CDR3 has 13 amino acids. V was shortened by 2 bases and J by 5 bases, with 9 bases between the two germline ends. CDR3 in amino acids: CASSLMEGETQYF. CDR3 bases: TGTGCCAGCAGTTTAATGGAAGGGGAGACCCAGTACTTC.

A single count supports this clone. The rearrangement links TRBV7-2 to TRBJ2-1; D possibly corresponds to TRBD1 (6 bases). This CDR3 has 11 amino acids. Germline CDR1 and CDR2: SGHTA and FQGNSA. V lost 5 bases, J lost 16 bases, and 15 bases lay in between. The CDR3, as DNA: TGTGCCAGCAGCCGTGACAGGCCCATATTCTTC. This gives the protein CASSRDRPIFF. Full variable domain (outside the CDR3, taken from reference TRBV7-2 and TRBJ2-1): GAGVSQSPSNKVTEKGKDVELRCDPISGHTALYWYRQSLGQGLEFLIYFQGNSAPDKSGLPSDRFSAERTGGSVSTLTIQRTQQEDSAVYLCASSRDRPIFFGPGTRLTVL.

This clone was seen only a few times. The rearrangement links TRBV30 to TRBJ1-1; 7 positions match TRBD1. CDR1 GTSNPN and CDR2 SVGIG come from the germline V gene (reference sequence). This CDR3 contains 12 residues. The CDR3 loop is CALGINRGEAFF. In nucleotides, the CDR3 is TGTGCGCTGGGAATAAACAGGGGTGAAGCTTTCTTT. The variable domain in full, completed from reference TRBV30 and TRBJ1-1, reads SQTIHQWPATLVQPVGSPLSLECTVEGTSNPNLYWYRQAAGRGLQLLFYSVGIGQISSEVPQNLSASRPQDRQFILSSKKLLLSDSGFYLCALGINRGEAFFGQGTRLTVV.

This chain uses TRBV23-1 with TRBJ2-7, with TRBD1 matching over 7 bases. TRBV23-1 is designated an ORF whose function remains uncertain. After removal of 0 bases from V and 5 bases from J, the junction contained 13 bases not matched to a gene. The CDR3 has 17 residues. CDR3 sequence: CASSQSPGQPQENEQYF. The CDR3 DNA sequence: TGCGCCAGCAGTCAATCCCCGGGACAGCCCCAGGAAAACGAGCAGTACTTC.

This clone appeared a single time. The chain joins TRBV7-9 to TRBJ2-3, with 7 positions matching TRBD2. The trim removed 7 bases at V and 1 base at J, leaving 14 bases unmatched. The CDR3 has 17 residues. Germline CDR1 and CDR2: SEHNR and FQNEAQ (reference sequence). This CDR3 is CASTFSAGVRGTDTQYF. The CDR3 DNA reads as TGTGCCAGCACCTTTTCTGCGGGGGTCCGAGGCACAGATACGCAGTATTTT.

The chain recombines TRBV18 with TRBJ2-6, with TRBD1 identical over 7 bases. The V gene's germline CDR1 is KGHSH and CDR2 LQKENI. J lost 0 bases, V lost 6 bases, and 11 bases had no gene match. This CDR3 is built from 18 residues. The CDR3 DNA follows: TGTGCCAGCTCCCTAATAGGGACAGCGAGCTCTGGGGCCAACGTCCTGACTTTC. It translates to CASSLIGTASSGANVLTF.

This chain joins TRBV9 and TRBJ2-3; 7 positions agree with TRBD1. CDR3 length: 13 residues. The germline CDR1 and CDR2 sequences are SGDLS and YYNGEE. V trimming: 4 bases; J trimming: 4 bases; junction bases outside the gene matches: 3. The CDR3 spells CASSPTGADTQYF. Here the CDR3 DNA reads TGTGCCAGCAGCCCAACAGGGGCAGATACGCAGTATTTT.

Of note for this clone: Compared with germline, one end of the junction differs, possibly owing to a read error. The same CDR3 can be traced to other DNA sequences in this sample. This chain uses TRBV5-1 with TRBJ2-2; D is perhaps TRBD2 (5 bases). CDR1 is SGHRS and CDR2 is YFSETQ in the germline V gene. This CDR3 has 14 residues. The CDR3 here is CASSLEANTGELFF. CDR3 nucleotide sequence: TGCGCCAGCAGTTTGGAGGCCAACACCGGGGAGCTGTTTTTT.

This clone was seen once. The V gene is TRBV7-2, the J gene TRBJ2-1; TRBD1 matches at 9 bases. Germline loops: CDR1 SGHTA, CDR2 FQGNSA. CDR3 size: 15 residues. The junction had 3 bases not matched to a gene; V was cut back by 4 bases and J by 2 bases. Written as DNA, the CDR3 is TGTGCCAGCAGCTCGGACAGGGGACCCTACAATGAGCAGTTCTTC. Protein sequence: CASSSDRGPYNEQFF.

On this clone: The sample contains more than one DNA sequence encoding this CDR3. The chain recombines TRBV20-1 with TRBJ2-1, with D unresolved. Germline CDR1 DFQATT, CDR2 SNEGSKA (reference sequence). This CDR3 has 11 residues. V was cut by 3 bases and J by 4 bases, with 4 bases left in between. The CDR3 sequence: CSASLYNEQFF. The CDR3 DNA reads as TGCAGTGCTAGTTTGTACAATGAGCAGTTCTTC.